The 17 T cell receptor beta chains presented below share a single source sample, sequenced in a study of tumor and adjacent non-tumor tissue in lung cancer. The library came from three nested PCR rounds adapted from ARM-PCR protocols. TCRdb used MiXCR to reprocess the multiplex PCR reads, holding one entry per CDR3 protein. The data contain over 60,000 distinct CDR3 sequences, less than 80% of them singletons. RNA was extracted from bulk tissue without any cell sorting. The source material was lung tumor tissue. The receptors were gathered from a man aged 55 to 70 with non-small cell lung cancer.

As for this clonotype: One end of the junction is discordant with germline, which a read error may explain. The chain is built from TRBV6-6 and TRBJ2-5; D call uncertain. Germline V gene lookup returns CDR1 MNHNY and CDR2 SVGAGI (reference sequence). The CDR3 runs 16 residues. The DNA for the CDR3 is TGTGCCAGCAGTTACTCGTGGTCACCGGTGGAAGAGACTCAGTACTTC. Protein: CASSYSWSPVEETQYF.

The V call is TRBV11-2, the J call TRBJ2-3; D call uncertain. Germline V CDR1 and CDR2: SGHAT, FQNNGV. V was clipped by 3 bases and J by 4 bases, with 11 bases between them. This CDR3 contains 14 residues. The CDR3 sequence: CASSFGERADTQYF. The CDR3 DNA reads as TGTGCCAGCAGCTTTGGAGAAAGGGCAGATACGCAGTATTTT.

This clonotype was seen more than once but under ten times. In this CDR3 the conserved last residue, phenylalanine or tryptophan, is missing, so a read error is likely. The chain uses TRBV6-5 and TRBJ2-5, with TRBD2 identical over 10 bases. There are 13 residues in the CDR3. Germline V lookup: CDR1 MNHEY, CDR2 SVGAGI. The CDR3 reads CTSGGGPGETQYL. In DNA form, the CDR3 reads TGTACCAGCGGGGGGGGGCCGGGAGAGACCCAGTACCTC.

This clonotype was detected only a few times. A read error is possible here, since a much larger clone lies one base away. The chain employs TRBV6-1 and TRBJ1-5, with D hard to call. With 2 bases removed from V and 6 bases from J, the gap between germline ends came to 20 bases. Germline CDR1 MNHNS, CDR2 SASEGT. The CDR3 length is 17 residues. CDR3 bases: TGTGCCAGCAGTGAACTTGGTGGTGCAGTCCTTTGTCAGCCCCAGCATTTT. Amino acid sequence: CASSELGGAVLCQPQHF.

On this clonotype itself: It may be a read error: a sequence one base away is much more abundant. The V and J genes are TRBV28 and TRBJ1-2; no reliable D call. CDR1 is MDHEN and CDR2 is SYDVKM in the germline V gene. The CDR3 contains 14 residues. Trimming cost V 7 bases and J 4 bases, with 16 bases left between them. CDR3 nucleotides: TGTGCCAGCACCCCGAGAGGGAGCGGCTATGGCTACACCTTC. Translated: CASTPRGSGYGYTF.

V usage is TRBV23-1 and J usage is TRBJ1-5; 9 bases are shared with TRBD1. TRBV23-1 is an ORF; its function is uncertain. With 4 bases clipped from V and 13 bases from J, the junction kept 20 bases outside the gene matches. The length of the CDR3 is 17 residues. The CDR3 sequence: CASSRANRGRKGIPQHF. Here the CDR3 DNA reads TGCGCCAGCAGTCGGGCAAACAGGGGGCGAAAGGGTATACCTCAGCATTTT.

This clonotype was observed a handful of times. The chain joins TRBV11-2 to TRBJ1-2, with D uncertain. The CDR3 runs to 17 residues. CDR1 is SGHAT and CDR2 is FQNNGV in the germline V gene. V shed 2 bases and J shed 8 bases, with 24 bases lying between them. The CDR3 coding sequence is TGTGCCAGCAGCTTATGGGGAAATTGGGCAGGACTGACGGGCTACACCTTC. This encodes CASSLWGNWAGLTGYTF.

This chain uses TRBV29-1 with TRBJ2-3; TRBD2 is a possible D gene (6 bases). The V end lost 7 bases, the J end lost 8 bases, and 22 bases lay between the germline ends. The CDR3 runs to 14 residues. Looked up from germline, CDR1 is SQVTM and CDR2 is ANQGSEA. CDR3 loop: CSAYLSIPRGTQYF. In nucleotides, the CDR3 is TGCAGCGCCTACCTCTCTATCCCGCGGGGTACGCAGTATTTT.

About this clonotype: An end of the junction differs from the germline gene, which may be a read error. The chain employs TRBV28 and TRBJ2-2; no reliable D call. From germline, CDR1 is MDHEN and CDR2 SYDVKM. This CDR3 has 14 amino acids. The CDR3: CGSSSGNRNGELFF. The CDR3 DNA sequence: TGTGGCAGCAGTTCGGGCAACCGGAACGGGGAGCTGTTTTTT.

This clonotype was counted between two and nine times. The chain joins TRBV24-1 to TRBJ2-1; either TRBD1 or TRBD2 may fit D (5 bases each). Germline loops: CDR1 KGHDR, CDR2 SFDVKD. The V gene lost 3 bases and the J gene lost 6 bases, with 14 bases spanning the gap. The CDR3 covers 15 residues. The CDR3 bases are TGTGCCACCAGTGATCCCGGGACCATCACCAATGAGCAGTTCTTC. This translates into CATSDPGTITNEQFF.

This clonotype has just one count. One end of the junction fails to match germline, which may point to a read error. J is TRBJ1-2 and V is TRBV20-1; TRBD1 agrees at 9 bases. This CDR3 is 13 amino acids long. The V gene's germline CDR1 is DFQATT and CDR2 SNEGSKA (reference sequence). The CDR3 coding sequence is TGCAGTGCTATGAAGGGACAGGGACTCGGCTACACCTTT. Amino acids: CSAMKGQGLGYTF.

About this clonotype: No conserved phenylalanine or tryptophan ends this CDR3, so it is likely a read error. The chain uses TRBV27 and TRBJ2-5; D remains unclear. The CDR3 runs 14 residues. V was clipped by 5 bases and J by 0 bases, with 10 bases between them. Germline-derived CDR1 and CDR2 are MNHEY and SMNVEV (reference sequence). This chain's CDR3 is CASSKNEYQETQYS. Here the CDR3 DNA reads TGTGCCAGCAGTAAGAACGAGTACCAAGAGACCCAGTACTCC.

Details on this clonotype: One junction end disagrees with the germline gene, perhaps due to a read error. The chain uses TRBV18 and TRBJ2-6; D unclear. In germline, CDR1 is KGHSH, CDR2 LQKENI. This CDR3 is 15 amino acids long. Here the CDR3 reads CASSFDRAGTNVLTF. The DNA for the CDR3 is TGTGCCAGCTCGTTCGATAGGGCTGGGACCAACGTCCTGACTTTC.

J is TRBJ2-1 and V is TRBV20-1; 10 bases fit TRBD2. The CDR3 runs 15 residues. V dropped 2 bases and J dropped 7; count of bases not matched to a gene: 8. The germline V gene encodes CDR1 DFQATT and CDR2 SNEGSKA (reference sequence). The CDR3 DNA is TGCAGTGCTAGAAGGACTAGCGGACGGAGGAATGAGCAGTTCTTC. Its protein is CSARRTSGRRNEQFF.

A word on this clonotype: The conserved closing phenylalanine or tryptophan is absent in this CDR3, likely reflecting a read error. The DNA is omitted, as the CDR3 cannot be located on it reliably, and the CDR3 follows TCRdb's listing. This chain joins TRBV6-1 and TRBJ1-4; TRBD1 reflects the table's D call only, with no check against the DNA. The CDR3 is 13 amino acids in total, end residues counted. Germline V gene sequence: CDR1 MNHNS, CDR2 SASEGT. The CDR3 spells CASRPGTIEKLVY.

A note on this clonotype: A much larger clone lies one base from this, so it may be a read error. V and J are TRBV5-5 and TRBJ1-1; D remains ambiguous. This CDR3 contains 11 residues. Germline V CDR1 and CDR2: SGHKS, YYEKEE (reference sequence). The CDR3 loop is CVSSLDGKAFF. The CDR3 bases are TGTGTCAGCAGCCTTGATGGAAAGGCTTTCTTT.

This clonotype was seen more than once but under ten times. This chain joins TRBV24-1 and TRBJ2-1, with D tentatively TRBD1 (6 bases). Per the germline V gene, CDR1 is KGHDR and CDR2 is SFDVKD. The CDR3 loop spans 15 amino acids. Trimming removed 6 bases from V and 1 base from J, with 12 bases in between. DNA for the CDR3: TGTGCCACCAGTAATCCCACAGGGTCCTACAATGAGCAGTTCTTC. Encoded protein: CATSNPTGSYNEQFF.